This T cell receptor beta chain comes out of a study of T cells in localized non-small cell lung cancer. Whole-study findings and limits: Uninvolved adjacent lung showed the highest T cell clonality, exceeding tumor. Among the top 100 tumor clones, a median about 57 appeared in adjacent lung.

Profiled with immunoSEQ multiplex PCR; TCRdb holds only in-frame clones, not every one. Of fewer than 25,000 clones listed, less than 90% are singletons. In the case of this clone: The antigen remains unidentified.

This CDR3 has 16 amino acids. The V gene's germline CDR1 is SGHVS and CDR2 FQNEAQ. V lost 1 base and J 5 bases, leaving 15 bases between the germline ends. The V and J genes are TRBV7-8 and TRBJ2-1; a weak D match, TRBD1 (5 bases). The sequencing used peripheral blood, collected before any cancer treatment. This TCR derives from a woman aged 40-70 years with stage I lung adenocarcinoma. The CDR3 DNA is TGTGCCAGCAGCTTAGTTGGGGCAGGGTCAAACAATGAGCAGTTCTTC. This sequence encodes CASSLVGAGSNNEQFF. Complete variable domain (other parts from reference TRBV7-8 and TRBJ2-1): GAGVSQSPRYKVAKRGQDVALRCDPISGHVSLFWYQQALGQGPEFLTYFQNEAQLDKSGLPSDRFFAERPEGSVSTLKIQRTQQEDSAVYLCASSLVGAGSNNEQFFGPGTRLTVL.